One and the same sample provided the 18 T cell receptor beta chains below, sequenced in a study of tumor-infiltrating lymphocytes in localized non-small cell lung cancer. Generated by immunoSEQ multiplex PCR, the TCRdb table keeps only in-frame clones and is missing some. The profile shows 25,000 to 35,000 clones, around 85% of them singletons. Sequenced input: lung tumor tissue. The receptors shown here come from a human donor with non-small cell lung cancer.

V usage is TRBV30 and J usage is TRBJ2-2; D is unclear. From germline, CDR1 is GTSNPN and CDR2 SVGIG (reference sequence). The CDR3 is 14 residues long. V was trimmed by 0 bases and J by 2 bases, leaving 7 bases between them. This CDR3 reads CAWSVGGNTGELFF. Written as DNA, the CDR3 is TGTGCCTGGAGTGTAGGTGGTAACACCGGGGAGCTGTTTTTT.

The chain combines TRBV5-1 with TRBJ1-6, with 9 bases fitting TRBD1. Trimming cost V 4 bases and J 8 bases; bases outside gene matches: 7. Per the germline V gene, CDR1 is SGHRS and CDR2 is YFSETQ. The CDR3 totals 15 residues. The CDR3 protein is CASSHQTGGDSPLHF. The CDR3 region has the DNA TGCGCCAGCAGCCACCAAACAGGGGGCGATTCACCCCTCCACTTT.

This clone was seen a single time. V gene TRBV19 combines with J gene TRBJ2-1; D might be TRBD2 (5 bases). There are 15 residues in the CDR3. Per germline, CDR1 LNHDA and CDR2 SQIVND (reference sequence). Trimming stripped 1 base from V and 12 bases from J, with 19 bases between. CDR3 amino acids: CASSIGTGRTSVQFF. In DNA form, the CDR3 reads TGTGCCAGTAGTATAGGGACGGGGAGAACAAGTGTGCAGTTCTTC.

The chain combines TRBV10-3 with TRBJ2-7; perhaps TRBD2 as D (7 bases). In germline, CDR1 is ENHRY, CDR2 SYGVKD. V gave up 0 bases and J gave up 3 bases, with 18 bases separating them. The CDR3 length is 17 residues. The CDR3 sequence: CAISESRGRGRDYEQYF. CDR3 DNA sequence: TGTGCCATCAGTGAGTCGCGGGGGCGGGGGAGAGACTACGAGCAGTACTTC.

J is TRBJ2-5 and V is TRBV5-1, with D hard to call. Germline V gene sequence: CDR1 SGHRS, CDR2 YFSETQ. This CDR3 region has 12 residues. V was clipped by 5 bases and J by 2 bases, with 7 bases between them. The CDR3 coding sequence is TGCGCCAGCAGGCGGCAGCAAGAGACCCAGTACTTC. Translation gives CASRRQQETQYF. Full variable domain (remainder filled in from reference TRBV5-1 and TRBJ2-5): KAGVTQTPRYLIKTRGQQVTLSCSPISGHRSVSWYQQTPGQGLQFLFEYFSETQRNKGNFPGRFSGRQFSNSRSEMNVSTLELGDSALYLCASRRQQETQYFGPGTRLLVL.

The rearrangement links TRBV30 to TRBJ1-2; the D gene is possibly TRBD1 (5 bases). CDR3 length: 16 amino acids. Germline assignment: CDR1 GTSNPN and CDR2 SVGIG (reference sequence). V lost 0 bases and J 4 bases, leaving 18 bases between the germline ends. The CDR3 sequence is CAWSVPGGDSPYGYTF. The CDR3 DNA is TGTGCCTGGAGTGTTCCTGGGGGAGATTCTCCCTATGGCTACACCTTC. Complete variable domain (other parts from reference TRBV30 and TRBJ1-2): SQTIHQWPATLVQPVGSPLSLECTVEGTSNPNLYWYRQAAGRGLQLLFYSVGIGQISSEVPQNLSASRPQDRQFILSSKKLLLSDSGFYLCAWSVPGGDSPYGYTFGSGTRLTVV.

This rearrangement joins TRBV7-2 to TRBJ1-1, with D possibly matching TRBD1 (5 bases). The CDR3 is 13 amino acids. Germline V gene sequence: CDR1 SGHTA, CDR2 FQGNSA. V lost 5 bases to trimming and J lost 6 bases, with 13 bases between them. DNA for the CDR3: TGTGCCAGCAGCCGTCCGCCGGGACCTGAAGCTTTCTTT. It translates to CASSRPPGPEAFF.

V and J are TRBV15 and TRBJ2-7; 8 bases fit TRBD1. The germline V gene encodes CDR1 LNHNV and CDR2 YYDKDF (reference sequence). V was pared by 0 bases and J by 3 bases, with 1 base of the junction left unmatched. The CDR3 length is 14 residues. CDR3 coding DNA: TGTGCCACCAGCAGAGACGGACAGGGCTACGAGCAGTACTTC. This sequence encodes CATSRDGQGYEQYF.

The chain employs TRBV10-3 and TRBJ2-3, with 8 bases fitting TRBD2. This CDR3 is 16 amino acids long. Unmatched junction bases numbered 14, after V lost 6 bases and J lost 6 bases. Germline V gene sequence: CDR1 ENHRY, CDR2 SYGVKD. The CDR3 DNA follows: TGTGCCATCAGACCCCAGGCCGGGGGGGCAGGGGATACGCAGTATTTT. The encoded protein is CAIRPQAGGAGDTQYF.

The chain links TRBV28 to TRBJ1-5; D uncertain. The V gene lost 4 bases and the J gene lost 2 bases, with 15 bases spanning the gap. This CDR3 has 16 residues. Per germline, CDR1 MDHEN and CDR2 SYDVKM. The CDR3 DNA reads TGTGCCAGCAGTTCCCCCGTTGGGATGGGCAATCAGCCCCAGCATTTT. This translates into CASSSPVGMGNQPQHF.

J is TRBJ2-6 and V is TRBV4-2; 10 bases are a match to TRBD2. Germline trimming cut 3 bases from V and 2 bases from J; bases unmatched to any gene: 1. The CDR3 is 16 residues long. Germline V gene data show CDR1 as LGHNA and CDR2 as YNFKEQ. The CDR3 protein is CASSQGLAPGANVLTF. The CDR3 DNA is TGTGCCAGCAGCCAGGGACTAGCGCCTGGGGCCAACGTCCTGACTTTC.

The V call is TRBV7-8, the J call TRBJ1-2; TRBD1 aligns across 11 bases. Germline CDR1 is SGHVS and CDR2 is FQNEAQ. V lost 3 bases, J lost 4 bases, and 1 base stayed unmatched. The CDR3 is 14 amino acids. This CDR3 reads CASSFGTGGYGYTF. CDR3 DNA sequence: TGTGCCAGCAGCTTCGGGACAGGGGGCTATGGCTACACCTTC.

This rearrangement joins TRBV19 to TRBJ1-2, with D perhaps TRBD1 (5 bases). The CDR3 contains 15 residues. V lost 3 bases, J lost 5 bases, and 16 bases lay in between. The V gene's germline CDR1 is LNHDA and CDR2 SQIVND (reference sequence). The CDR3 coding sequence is TGTGCCAGTAGTATGGGACTCCCATCCGTATATGGCTACACCTTC. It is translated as CASSMGLPSVYGYTF. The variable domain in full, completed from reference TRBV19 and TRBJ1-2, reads DGGITQSPKYLFRKEGQNVTLSCEQNLNHDAMYWYRQDPGQGLRLIYYSQIVNDFQKGDIAEGYSVSREKKESFPLTVTSAQKNPTAFYLCASSMGLPSVYGYTFGSGTRLTVV.

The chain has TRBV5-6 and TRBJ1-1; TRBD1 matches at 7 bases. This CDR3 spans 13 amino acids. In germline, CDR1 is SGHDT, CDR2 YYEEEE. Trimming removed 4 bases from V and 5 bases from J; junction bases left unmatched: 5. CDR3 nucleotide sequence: TGTGCCAGCAGCGTTGACAGGGCTACTGAAGCTTTCTTT. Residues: CASSVDRATEAFF.

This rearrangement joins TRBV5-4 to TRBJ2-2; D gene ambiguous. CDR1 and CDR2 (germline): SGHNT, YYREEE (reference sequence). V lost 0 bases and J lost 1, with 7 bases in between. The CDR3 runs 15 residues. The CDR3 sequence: CASSLGLGNTGELFF. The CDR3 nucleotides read TGTGCCAGCAGCTTGGGGTTGGGGAACACCGGGGAGCTGTTTTTT.

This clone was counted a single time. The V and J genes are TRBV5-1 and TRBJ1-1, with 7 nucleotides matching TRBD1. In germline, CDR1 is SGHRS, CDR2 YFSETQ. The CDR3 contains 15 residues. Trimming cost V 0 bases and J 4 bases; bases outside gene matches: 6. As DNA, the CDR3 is TGCGCCAGCAGCTTGGGAGACTCAGGGGGCACTGAAGCTTTCTTT. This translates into CASSLGDSGGTEAFF.

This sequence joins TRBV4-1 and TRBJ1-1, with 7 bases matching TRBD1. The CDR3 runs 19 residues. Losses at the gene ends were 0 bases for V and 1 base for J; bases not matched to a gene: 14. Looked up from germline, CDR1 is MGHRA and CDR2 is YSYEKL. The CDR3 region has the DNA TGCGCCAGCAGCCAAGACGAAGGGGGCCGTGCAAGATGGAACACTGAAGCTTTCTTT. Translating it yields CASSQDEGGRARWNTEAFF.

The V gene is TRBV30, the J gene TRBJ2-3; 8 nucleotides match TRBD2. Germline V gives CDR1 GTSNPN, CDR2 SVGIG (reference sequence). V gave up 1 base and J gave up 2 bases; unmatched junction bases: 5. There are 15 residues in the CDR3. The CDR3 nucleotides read TGTGCCTGGAGTGACCTCGGACTAGCCACAGATACGCAGTATTTT. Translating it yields CAWSDLGLATDTQYF.